This T cell receptor (beta chain) was sequenced for a study of T cell responses to AZD1222 COVID-19 vaccine (dated by TCRdb to the early 2020s). About the investigation overall: AZD1222 recipients whose second dose came at about 4 weeks and those whose second dose came at about 12 weeks were combined into one group, since spike-specific TCR depth and breadth did not differ between the two schedules. TCR sequencing was performed for 230 to 250 trial participants, of whom approximately 200 were given two doses of AZD1222 and around 25 were given two doses of MenACWY control vaccine. Trial participants were enrolled into age subgroups of 18-55, 56-69 and 70-plus years, which contained approximately 150, 28 and 58 TCR-sequenced participants, respectively. Overall results and qualifications from the work: The 56-69-year group was small, and its depth increase did not reach significance, likely because of low power. No day 14 peak-response samples were available, so repertoires were characterized only after the peak T cell response. The whole spike protein was spanned by vaccine-associated CD4 TCRs, and dominant responses were seen in regions 160-218 and 743-854. Most participants were white British and females outnumbered males, and the authors suggested that clonal diversity may have been underestimated. A significant rise in spike-specific TCR breadth and depth was observed after two AZD1222 doses relative to day 0 and relative to MenACWY recipients. Only five to seven AZD1222 recipients were SARS-CoV-2 seropositive at baseline, limiting conclusions about previously exposed vaccinees. Reportedly, almost half of the unique spike-specific TCRs recognized epitopes lying outside the regions that are mutated in the B.1.351 and B.1.1.7 variants.

The CDR3 regions of human TCRbeta chains were subjected to immunosequencing. The authors' analysis ran thus. Repertoire TCRs were checked for matches against a reference library of SARS-CoV-2-specific TCRs that had been generated using the MIRA antigen-specificity platform. Breadth meant the fraction of unique TCRs that were SARS-CoV-2-associated, whereas depth meant the fraction of total T cells that were SARS-CoV-2-associated. Using the MIRA data, every spike-specific TCR was mapped to the spike region that the TCR reacted to and assigned to either a CD4 or a CD8 class. Log10-transformed breadth and depth values were compared by one-way ANOVA with Sidak's multiple comparisons tests. The clones in this table, taken by TCRdb from immuneACCESS, are in-frame only. Not every clone is retained; where verified, under half of the shortfall comes from an unresolved V gene, and the cause of the rest is unknown. D and trimming come from the DNA, and the V and J calls and clone size come from that table. A total of over 100,000 clones appear in this sample, roughly 93% of them only once. The top ten hold 1.5% to 2% of the sample.

The V and J ends are trimmed by 5 bases and 5 bases, leaving 15 bases between them. From cysteine to phenylalanine, the CDR3 is 14 amino acids long. Only the CDR3 DNA stays, 42 bases, in frame from base 1. The germline V gene (reference sequence) gives CDR1 as GTSNPN and CDR2 as SVGIG. Worth noting for this clone: Its antigen has not been determined. Base qualities are not recorded, but no much larger clone differs from it by a single base.

The sample's time point label, in plain terms: baseline before first vaccination. Vaccinee samples were obtained from the UK trials COV001 and COV002, which included a single-blind randomized controlled phase 2/3 trial of AZD1222 (ChAdOx1 nCoV-19) in healthy adults. Trial participant PBMC samples were collected at day 0 and day 28 after the second dose for TCRbeta chain sequencing. The sample here was peripheral blood, taken on day 0 of AZD1222 vaccination. The origin of this receptor is an adult in good health. The V and J genes are TRBV30 and TRBJ1-4; a weak D assignment points to TRBD1 (5 bases agree). This receptor has the CDR3 CAWGLTGGNEKLFF. The DNA sequence is given as TGTGCCTGGGGGCTAACAGGAGGAAATGAAAAACTGTTTTTT. The reference TRBV30 and TRBJ1-4 proteins fill in what lies around the CDR3, so the full variable domain reads SQTIHQWPATLVQPVGSPLSLECTVEGTSNPNLYWYRQAAGRGLQLLFYSVGIGQISSEVPQNLSASRPQDRQFILSSKKLLLSDSGFYLCAWGLTGGNEKLFFGSGTQLSVL.